Shown below are 30 T cell receptor beta chains from a single sample sequenced in a study of blood T cell repertoires in COVID-19. The repertoire was sequenced with immunoSEQ multiplex PCR; TCRdb's copy has only in-frame clones and lacks some. Found here are about 77,000 clones, 80% of them singletons; the top ten hold 4% to 5.5%. Sequencing was done on a sample of peripheral blood. The receptors here all came from an older woman with acute or convalescent COVID-19.

The rearrangement links TRBV10-3 to TRBJ2-7, with 8 nucleotides matching TRBD1. Germline CDR1 ENHRY, CDR2 SYGVKD. V lost 2 bases to trimming and J lost 5 bases; unmatched junction nucleotides: 2. The CDR3 length is 13 residues. DNA for the CDR3: TGTGCCATCAGTGAGCCGACAGGGGACGAGCAGTACTTC. As protein: CAISEPTGDEQYF.

CDR3 sequence: CASSLEWDRGLSPLHF. The CDR3 DNA is TGTGCCAGCAGCTTAGAGTGGGACAGGGGTTTGTCACCCCTCCACTTT. This chain connects TRBV7-6 to TRBJ1-6; 10 bases are shared with TRBD1. The CDR3 runs to 16 residues. Germline CDR1 SGHVS, CDR2 FNYEAQ. J lost 10 bases, V lost 1 base, and 7 bases had no gene match.

The rearrangement links TRBV19 to TRBJ1-2; tentative D call: TRBD1 (6 bases). The ends were cut back, 3 bases at V and 4 bases at J, with 12 bases in the middle. CDR3 size: 14 residues. The germline CDR1 and CDR2 sequences are LNHDA and SQIVND (reference sequence). CDR3 bases: TGTGCCAGTAGTATTACGACAGGCCTCTATGGCTACACCTTC. It encodes CASSITTGLYGYTF.

The chain links TRBV6-1 to TRBJ1-5; D perhaps matches TRBD1 (5 bases). Germline V gene sequence: CDR1 MNHNS, CDR2 SASEGT. V lost 9 bases and J 2 bases, leaving 17 bases between the germline ends. The CDR3 is made up of 15 amino acids. Here the CDR3 reads CASERGGFGNQPQHF. CDR3 coding DNA: TGTGCCAGTGAGAGGGGAGGGTTTGGCAATCAGCCCCAGCATTTT.

This chain links TRBV7-2 with TRBJ1-2; tentatively, D is TRBD1 (6 bases). V lost 1 base and J lost 11, with 17 bases in between. The CDR3 sequence is 14 residues long. The V gene's germline CDR1 is SGHTA and CDR2 FQGNSA. This CDR3 reads CASSLEAGDRGYTF. The CDR3 bases are TGTGCCAGCAGCTTAGAGGCAGGGGATAGGGGGTACACCTTC.

This chain joins TRBV13 and TRBJ2-3; 7 positions match TRBD1. The CDR3 extends over 16 amino acids. Germline CDR1 and CDR2: PRHDT and FYEKMQ (reference sequence). V was clipped by 2 bases and J by 0 bases; unmatched bases: 5. The CDR3 protein is CASSLRTGASTDTQYF. The CDR3, as DNA: TGTGCCAGCAGCTTACGGACAGGTGCTAGCACAGATACGCAGTATTTT.

The rearrangement uses TRBV24-1 and TRBJ2-3; a possible D gene is TRBD1 (6 bases). The CDR3 is made up of 15 amino acids. Germline V gene data show CDR1 as KGHDR and CDR2 as SFDVKD. V lost 5 bases, J lost 7 bases, and 18 bases lay in between. CDR3 bases: TGTGCCACCAGTGGTCAGACAGGTACCCTTAATACGCAGTATTTT. This gives the protein CATSGQTGTLNTQYF.

V and J are TRBV9 and TRBJ1-3; perhaps TRBD1 as D (6 bases). The CDR3 is 18 amino acids. The V gene's germline CDR1 is SGDLS and CDR2 YYNGEE. Trimming took 4 bases from V and 0 from J, leaving 20 bases between them. CDR3 amino acids: CASSPSMWGHHSGNTIYF. The DNA of the CDR3 is TGTGCCAGCAGCCCAAGTATGTGGGGGCACCACTCTGGAAACACCATATATTTT.

The chain combines TRBV5-5 with TRBJ1-2; 9 positions match TRBD1. The ends lost 2 bases at V and 5 bases at J; junction bases unmatched: 1. CDR1 and CDR2 (germline): SGHKS, YYEKEE (reference sequence). CDR3 length: 13 amino acids. The CDR3 coding sequence is TGTGCCAGCAGCTTTGGACAGGGGTATGGCTACACCTTC. The encoded protein is CASSFGQGYGYTF.

As to this clone: A junction boundary mismatches the germline segment, possibly from a read error. Other DNA sequences in this sample translate to the same CDR3. V gene TRBV5-1 combines with J gene TRBJ1-2; maybe TRBD1 (6 bases). The CDR3 covers 15 residues. Germline V gives CDR1 SGHRS, CDR2 YFSETQ. CDR3 protein: CASSLDRAQAGGYTF. The DNA for the CDR3 is TGCGCCAGCAGCTTGGACAGGGCCCAAGCGGGAGGCTACACCTTT.

The chain uses TRBV11-3 and TRBJ2-7; 7 bases fit TRBD1. This CDR3 comprises 15 residues. V lost 6 bases and J lost 2; bases outside the gene matches: 10. In germline, CDR1 is SGHNT, CDR2 YENEEA. In DNA, the CDR3 is TGTGCCAGCAGTCCCGGGACAGTCCTAACCTACGAGCAGTACTTC. It translates to CASSPGTVLTYEQYF.

This clone was picked up one time. The chain combines TRBV11-3 with TRBJ2-3; 13 nucleotides line up with TRBD2. The V segment lost 6 bases and the J segment 5 bases; nucleotides outside the gene matches: 8. Germline CDR1 SGHNT, CDR2 YENEEA. The CDR3 spans 16 residues. In DNA form, the CDR3 reads TGTGCCAGCAGTACCGGGACTAGCGGGGATGGAGATACGCAGTATTTT. Its translation: CASSTGTSGDGDTQYF.

The chain has TRBV2 and TRBJ2-7; maybe TRBD2 (5 bases). V was shortened by 5 bases and J by 0 bases, with 11 bases between the two germline ends. Germline-derived CDR1 and CDR2 are SNHLY and FYNNEI. The CDR3 has 14 residues. The CDR3 loop reads CASSITGSSYEQYF. CDR3 nucleotide sequence: TGTGCCAGCAGTATAACGGGGAGCTCCTACGAGCAGTACTTC. The variable domain in full, with the rest retrieved from reference TRBV2 and TRBJ2-7, is EPEVTQTPSHQVTQMGQEVILRCVPISNHLYFYWYRQILGQKVEFLVSFYNNEISEKSEIFDDQFSVERPDGSNFTLKIRSTKLEDSAMYFCASSITGSSYEQYFGPGTRLTVT.

The rearrangement uses TRBV7-3 and TRBJ1-1; possible D gene TRBD1, 5 bases. The germline gives CDR1 SGHTA, CDR2 FQGTGA. The CDR3 is 14 residues long. V was shortened by 3 bases and J by 1 base, with 9 bases between the two germline ends. CDR3 region: CASSFGGGNTEAFF. In DNA form, the CDR3 reads TGTGCCAGCAGCTTTGGGGGAGGGAACACTGAAGCTTTCTTT.

This sequence joins TRBV2 and TRBJ2-7; 10 bases line up with TRBD2. Looked up from germline, CDR1 is SNHLY and CDR2 is FYNNEI. The CDR3 covers 16 residues. V lost 8 bases and J lost 3; bases outside the gene matches: 13. The CDR3 region is CASAPMQRGGFYEQYF. The CDR3 coding sequence is TGTGCCAGCGCTCCTATGCAGCGGGGGGGGTTCTACGAGCAGTACTTC.

The rearrangement links TRBV12-3 or TRBV12-4 to TRBJ2-3; a weak D match, TRBD1 (6 bases). Trimming removed 6 bases from V and 3 bases from J, with 10 bases in between. CDR3 length: 13 amino acids. The CDR3 nucleotides are TGTGCCAGCAGGAACAGGGAAACAGATACGCAGTATTTT. It is translated as CASRNRETDTQYF.

The chain joins TRBV11-2 to TRBJ1-1; D remains ambiguous. V lost 5 bases and J 5 bases, leaving 12 bases between the germline ends. The CDR3 contains 13 residues. The V gene's germline CDR1 is SGHAT and CDR2 FQNNGV. DNA for the CDR3: TGTGCCAGCAGCCCCATGAGTTTTACTGAAGCTTTCTTT. Translation gives CASSPMSFTEAFF.

The rearrangement joins TRBV2 to TRBJ2-2; D is undetermined. Trimming removed 4 bases at V and 3 bases at J, with 3 bases between. Germline V gives CDR1 SNHLY, CDR2 FYNNEI. CDR3 length: 12 amino acids. CDR3 DNA sequence: TGTGCCAGCAGTGGCGACACCGGGGAGCTGTTTTTT. This sequence encodes CASSGDTGELFF.

Note on this clone: One junction end disagrees with the germline gene, perhaps due to a read error. The chain is built from TRBV6-5 and TRBJ1-1; the D is unclear. CDR1 is MNHEY, CDR2 SVGAGI, per germline. The CDR3 runs to 12 residues. Here the CDR3 reads CASSWGGEPPIF. The CDR3 DNA follows: TGTGCCAGCAGTTGGGGAGGTGAGCCGCCAATCTTT.

This rearrangement joins TRBV24-1 to TRBJ2-3; maybe TRBD1 (7 bases). The germline CDR1 and CDR2 sequences are KGHDR and SFDVKD. The V end lost 5 bases, the J end lost 9 bases, and 23 bases lay between the germline ends. This CDR3 spans 16 amino acids. This chain's CDR3 is CATSGGGTASVETQYF. The CDR3 region has the DNA TGTGCCACCAGTGGTGGGGGGACAGCGTCGGTAGAGACGCAGTATTTT.

The table lists this clone with a few counts. CDR3 sequence reads: CASSGHHEKLFF. The CDR3 DNA follows: TGTGCCAGCAGTGGACACCATGAAAAACTGTTTTTT. The chain links TRBV12-3 or TRBV12-4 to TRBJ1-4; a weak D match, TRBD1 (5 bases). With 5 bases removed from V and 6 bases from J, the gap between germline ends came to 7 bases. The CDR3 spans 12 residues.

The rearrangement links TRBV21-1 to TRBJ2-5; the table names TRBD2, a call not compared with the DNA. TRBV21-1 is a pseudogene segment. The CDR3 length is 13 residues. The CDR3 here is CASTGDPWETQYF. CDR3 bases: TGTGCCAGCACGGGGGATCCTTGGGAGACCCAGTACTTC.

This clone has just one count. This chain's CDR3 is CASSTTGTGREKLFF. The CDR3 DNA sequence: TGTGCCAGCAGCACAACCGGGACAGGGCGTGAAAAACTGTTTTTT. The chain couples TRBV7-9 to TRBJ1-4, with TRBD1 identical over 9 bases. Germline CDR1 is SEHNR and CDR2 is FQNEAQ (reference sequence). This CDR3 is 15 amino acids long. V lost 5 bases to trimming and J lost 7 bases; unmatched junction nucleotides: 8.

This CDR3 is CASSQPLLNTEAFF. DNA of the CDR3: TGCGCCAGCAGTCAACCACTCTTGAACACTGAAGCTTTCTTT. The rearrangement links TRBV23-1 to TRBJ1-1; D gene unclear. TRBV23-1 is assigned to the ORF class and has an uncertain function. The CDR3 is 14 residues long. V gave up 2 bases and J gave up 0 bases, with 7 bases separating them.

The DNA of the CDR3 is TGTGCCAGCAGCATCGACTACCTGGCTACTGCAACTAATGAAAAACTGTTTTTT. Translated: CASSIDYLATATNEKLFF. This rearrangement joins TRBV7-9 to TRBJ1-4; D not resolved. V was shortened by 5 bases and J by 0 bases, with 19 bases between the two germline ends. Germline V lookup: CDR1 SEHNR, CDR2 FQNEAQ (reference sequence). The CDR3 sequence is 18 residues long.

The J gene is TRBJ2-5, the V gene TRBV25-1, with 11 bases that match TRBD2. The germline CDR1 and CDR2 sequences are MGHDK and SYGVNS. The length of the CDR3 is 15 residues. With V trimmed by 2 bases and J by 5 bases, 4 bases remained unmatched. The CDR3 DNA reads TGTGCCAGCAGTGAAACTAGCGGGGGCCCCGAGACCCAGTACTTC. Its translation is CASSETSGGPETQYF.

Only a few counts were recorded for this clone. The J gene is TRBJ2-3, the V gene TRBV4-2; possible D gene TRBD2, 6 bases. V was shortened by 7 bases and J by 3 bases, with 11 bases between the two germline ends. This CDR3 region has 13 residues. Germline V gene lookup returns CDR1 LGHNA and CDR2 YNFKEQ. The CDR3 is CASTSGDTDTQYF. The CDR3 DNA reads as TGTGCCAGCACGTCGGGGGATACAGATACGCAGTATTTT.

This clone was seen a single time. The chain couples TRBV7-8 to TRBJ2-7, with 8 bases that match TRBD2. This CDR3 is 16 amino acids long. From germline, CDR1 is SGHVS and CDR2 FQNEAQ. Germline trimming cut 5 bases from V and 4 bases from J; bases unmatched to any gene: 13. In DNA form, the CDR3 reads TGTGCCAGCAGCCCCTACCCGGGACTAGTGTCGTACGAGCAGTACTTC. It yields the protein CASSPYPGLVSYEQYF.

As concerns this clone: Other DNA sequences in this sample translate to the same CDR3. The chain employs TRBV4-2 and TRBJ1-2; TRBD1 matches 8 bases. The germline V gene has CDR1 LGHNA and CDR2 YNFKEQ. With 1 base clipped from V and 0 bases from J, the junction kept 4 bases outside the gene matches. The CDR3 loop spans 16 amino acids. CDR3 nucleotides: TGTGCCAGCAGCCAAGGAACAGGGGGGACTAACTATGGCTACACCTTC. Residues: CASSQGTGGTNYGYTF.

V and J are TRBV27 and TRBJ1-6; 8 nucleotides agree with TRBD1. Per germline, CDR1 MNHEY and CDR2 SMNVEV (reference sequence). CDR3 size: 15 residues. J gave up 7 bases and V 2 bases, and 4 bases lay outside the gene matches. The CDR3 region has the DNA TGTGCCAGCAGTTTAAGGCAGGGGGCAAATTCACCCCTCCACTTT. It specifies CASSLRQGANSPLHF.